This T cell receptor (beta chain) emerged from a study of T-cell memory formation after mild COVID-19. TCRdb re-analysed the 5' RACE reads in MiXCR, keeping a single row per CDR3 protein. The table includes about 440,000 distinct CDR3 sequences, around 19% detected once. Sample: PBMCs or a T cell subset sorted from them (not recorded which). The sequence was obtained from an adult woman who had mild COVID-19 (a few samples of this study predate the infection). Cell type and time point are not known.

The CDR3, as DNA: TGTGCCAGCAGCGACCCGACAGGGAAATTCTCTAGTACGCAGTATTTT. This sequence encodes CASSDPTGKFSSTQYF. This rearrangement joins TRBV25-1 to TRBJ2-3; 7 bases match TRBD1. The CDR3 length is 16 residues. Germline V CDR1 and CDR2: MGHDK, SYGVNS. V gave up 6 bases and J gave up 8 bases; unmatched junction bases: 17.